The clone carrying this TCR beta chain was recorded once. The antigen is undetermined. The data originate from a study of beta chain features in type 1 diabetes. Background on the study: No age, gender or cell yield differences were seen between patients and healthy donors.

CD4+ cells of the naive, central memory, regulatory and stem cell-like memory types were sorted via CD45RO/CCR7/CD25/CD127/CD95/CD27. CDR3 size: 13 residues. Germline CDR1 GTSNPN, CDR2 SVGIG (reference sequence). V shed 3 bases and J 4 bases; nucleotides not matched to a gene: 5. Broader study findings: Researchers reported that naive, central memory and Treg TCRB repertoires appeared more similar in patients than in healthy donors. In every one of the four CD4+ subsets, TCRB CDR3s were moderately but significantly shorter in Type 1 diabetes patients. Sequencing from cDNA could over-represent high-TCR-expressing cells.

The study reverse transcribed the entire isolated RNA, so it sequenced expressed TCRB transcripts. Method: immunoSEQ multiplex PCR; TCRdb's copy keeps in-frame clones and lacks some. The data show around 600,000 clones, with 9.5% to 15% seen just once and around 0.12% held by the top ten. The chain employs TRBV30 and TRBJ2-7, with 8 nucleotides matching TRBD1. The receptor was isolated from a man aged 25-40 years with type 1 diabetes. Sequenced sample: naive CD4+ T cells from blood. Written as DNA, the CDR3 is TGTGCCTGGAGGGGACAGGTGGGGTACGAGCAGTACTTC. Translating gives CAWRGQVGYEQYF.